Below, 17 T cell receptor beta chains from the same sample are listed, as sequenced in a study of neoadjuvant anti-PD-1 for oral cavity cancer. The assay was immunoSEQ multiplex PCR, and TCRdb's table has in-frame clones only and misses some. The table records some 6,200 clones, approximately 58% of them present only once. Stated time point: after neoadjuvant nivolumab, at surgical resection. Source: tumor tissue, taken after nivolumab (anti-PD-1) treatment. These receptor sequences come from a person aged 40-85 years with oral cavity squamous cell carcinoma.

This chain connects TRBV6-5 to TRBJ2-2; 8 bases map to TRBD1. J lost 4 bases, V lost 3 bases, and 4 bases had no gene match. The V gene's germline CDR1 is MNHEY and CDR2 SVGAGI. The CDR3 contains 15 residues. In DNA, the CDR3 is TGTGCCAGCAGTTATGACGACAGGGGCACCGGGGAGCTGTTTTTT. It codes for CASSYDDRGTGELFF.

The chain carries TRBV25-1 and TRBJ2-3, with D tentatively TRBD2 (6 bases). Trimming removed 2 bases from V and 3 bases from J, with 21 bases in between. Germline lookup yields CDR1 MGHDK and CDR2 SYGVNS. This CDR3 has 18 amino acids. In DNA, the CDR3 is TGTGCCAGCAGTGAAGGGGGATCTAGCGTGATTTGGACAGATACGCAGTATTTT. This codes for CASSEGGSSVIWTDTQYF.

This chain connects TRBV5-1 to TRBJ2-5, with TRBD2 matching over 8 bases. This CDR3 spans 14 amino acids. V shed 0 bases, J shed 5 bases, and the junction held 3 bases outside the gene matches. The germline V gene has CDR1 SGHRS and CDR2 YFSETQ. CDR3 amino acids: CASSLGGGTETQYF. CDR3 sequence (DNA): TGCGCCAGCAGCTTGGGCGGGGGGACGGAGACCCAGTACTTC.

The chain is built from TRBV6-6 and TRBJ2-3; no clear D. V lost 6 bases to trimming and J lost 2 bases, with 6 bases between them. The CDR3 sequence is 12 residues long. The germline CDR1 and CDR2 sequences are MNHNY and SVGAGI (reference sequence). The CDR3: CASRRITDTQYF. As DNA, the CDR3 is TGTGCCAGCAGAAGAATCACAGATACGCAGTATTTT.

The rearrangement joins TRBV19 to TRBJ2-1, with D hard to call. From germline, CDR1 is LNHDA and CDR2 SQIVND (reference sequence). The V and J ends lost 7 bases and 1 base respectively, with 5 bases between them. The CDR3 spans 12 residues. Here the CDR3 reads CASISSYNEQFF. For the CDR3, the DNA is TGTGCCAGTATCTCTTCCTACAATGAGCAGTTCTTC.

The rearrangement joins TRBV29-1 to TRBJ2-7; D is unclear. This CDR3 contains 11 residues. V lost 7 bases, J lost 6 bases, and 13 bases lay in between. The germline V gene encodes CDR1 SQVTM and CDR2 ANQGSEA. Here the CDR3 DNA reads TGCAGCGCCTCATCCCGGAGCGAGCAGTACTTC. This sequence encodes CSASSRSEQYF.

V usage is TRBV7-9 and J usage is TRBJ1-1, with D tentatively TRBD1 (6 bases). This CDR3 is built from 14 residues. Germline V gene lookup returns CDR1 SEHNR and CDR2 FQNEAQ (reference sequence). The V end lost 3 bases, the J end lost 2 bases, and 10 bases lay between the germline ends. In DNA, the CDR3 is TGTGCCAGCAGCTTTACAGGGACTAACACTGAAGCTTTCTTT. Protein: CASSFTGTNTEAFF. The complete variable domain, with remaining parts taken from reference TRBV7-9 and TRBJ1-1, reads DTGVSQNPRHKITKRGQNVTFRCDPISEHNRLYWYRQTLGQGPEFLTYFQNEAQLEKSRLLSDRFSAERPKGSFSTLEIQRTEQGDSAMYLCASSFTGTNTEAFFGQGTRLTVV.

This clone was detected a few times. The V and J genes are TRBV19 and TRBJ1-1, with TRBD1 matching over 9 bases. The length of the CDR3 is 14 residues. Germline V gene lookup returns CDR1 LNHDA and CDR2 SQIVND (reference sequence). The ends lost 4 bases at V and 1 base at J; junction bases unmatched: 1. CDR3: CASSKGQGNTEAFF. For the CDR3, the DNA is TGTGCCAGTAGTAAGGGACAGGGGAACACTGAAGCTTTCTTT.

The rearrangement uses TRBV23-1 and TRBJ2-1, with 13 positions matching TRBD2. TRBV23-1 is filed as an ORF, its function uncertain. The CDR3 is made up of 22 amino acids. J was trimmed by 0 bases and V by 0 bases; bases with no gene match: 14. CDR3 nucleotide sequence: TGCGCCAGCAGTCAATCCCCACTAGCGGGAGGGCGGCCTCCCAGCTCCTACAATGAGCAGTTCTTC. Protein: CASSQSPLAGGRPPSSYNEQFF.

This chain connects TRBV30 to TRBJ1-5; no clear D. This CDR3 is built from 13 residues. Germline assignment: CDR1 GTSNPN and CDR2 SVGIG (reference sequence). V dropped 0 bases and J dropped 1 base, with 4 bases sitting between them. The DNA for the CDR3 is TGTGCCTGGAGTGTAGACAGCAATCAGCCCCAGCATTTT. Protein product: CAWSVDSNQPQHF.

The rearrangement uses TRBV25-1 and TRBJ1-1; TRBD1 is a possible D gene (5 bases). The CDR3 totals 13 residues. Trimming left V 5 bases short and J 0 bases short, with 7 bases between. The germline CDR1 and CDR2 sequences are MGHDK and SYGVNS. In DNA form, the CDR3 reads TGTGCCAGCAGTACGACAGTGAACACTGAAGCTTTCTTT. The encoded protein is CASSTTVNTEAFF.

This clone was counted a single time. The chain recombines TRBV15 with TRBJ1-5; D is ambiguous. V was shortened by 0 bases and J by 0 bases, with 6 bases between the two germline ends. Germline V CDR1 and CDR2: LNHNV, YYDKDF (reference sequence). The CDR3 is 15 amino acids. Here the CDR3 DNA reads TGTGCCACCAGCAGAGATGCCGGTAGCAATCAGCCCCAGCATTTT. Translated: CATSRDAGSNQPQHF.

This clone was picked up a small number of times. The chain employs TRBV7-6 and TRBJ2-7; TRBD2 aligns across 8 bases. Germline V lookup: CDR1 SGHVS, CDR2 FNYEAQ. This CDR3 region has 15 residues. Trimming cost V 0 bases and J 5 bases; bases outside gene matches: 6. The CDR3 sequence: CASSLAAGVTHEQYF. As DNA, the CDR3 is TGTGCCAGCAGCTTAGCAGCGGGAGTTACCCACGAGCAGTACTTC. Looking up the rest from reference TRBV7-6 and TRBJ2-7 gives the full variable domain: GAGVSQSPRYKVTKRGQDVALRCDPISGHVSLYWYRQALGQGPEFLTYFNYEAQQDKSGLPNDRFSAERPEGSISTLTIQRTEQRDSAMYRCASSLAAGVTHEQYFGPGTRLTVT.

The rearrangement links TRBV10-2 to TRBJ2-7; D uncertain. The germline V and J ends were trimmed by 3 bases and 4 bases, with 16 bases remaining between them. Germline V gene data show CDR1 as WSHSY and CDR2 as SAAADI. The CDR3 runs to 15 residues. The CDR3 here is CASSDVAKLGYEQYF. The DNA for the CDR3 is TGCGCCAGCAGTGATGTAGCTAAATTAGGTTACGAGCAGTACTTC.

The chain is built from TRBV10-2 and TRBJ1-5; the D is unclear. CDR3 length: 14 amino acids. Trimming took off 3 bases at V and 8 bases at J, with 14 bases between the two ends. Per the germline V gene, CDR1 is WSHSY and CDR2 is SAAADI. This CDR3 is CASSDLGMSEPQHF. The CDR3 DNA follows: TGCGCCAGCAGTGACCTGGGGATGAGCGAGCCCCAGCATTTT.

A few counts support this clone. The rearrangement uses TRBV5-1 and TRBJ1-3; TRBD1 is a possible D gene (6 bases). V was clipped by 4 bases and J by 3 bases, with 14 bases between them. CDR1 is SGHRS and CDR2 is YFSETQ in the germline V gene. CDR3 length: 15 residues. CDR3 sequence reads: CASSPQGSGGNTIYF. DNA for the CDR3: TGCGCCAGCAGCCCCCAGGGGTCAGGTGGAAACACCATATATTTT.

V usage is TRBV18 and J usage is TRBJ2-7; 10 nucleotides align to TRBD1. This CDR3 contains 15 residues. The V segment lost 6 bases and the J segment 2 bases; nucleotides outside the gene matches: 7. Germline V gene data show CDR1 as KGHSH and CDR2 as LQKENI. CDR3 in DNA: TGTGCCAGCTCTCAAGACAGGGGGCACCCCTACGAGCAGTACTTC. This codes for CASSQDRGHPYEQYF.